The 16 T cell receptor beta chains presented below share a single source sample, sequenced in a study of T cells in localized non-small cell lung cancer. Generated by immunoSEQ multiplex PCR, the TCRdb table keeps only in-frame clones and is missing some. The sample has tens of thousands of clones; roughly 90% are singletons. Sequencing was performed on peripheral blood, taken before any cancer treatment. Source of these receptors: a man aged 35-75 years with stage I squamous cell lung carcinoma.

The V call is TRBV5-1, the J call TRBJ2-1, with D maybe TRBD1 (6 bases). CDR3 length: 13 amino acids. Germline CDR1 is SGHRS and CDR2 is YFSETQ. The ends were cut back, 3 bases at V and 8 bases at J, with 12 bases in the middle. This CDR3 reads CASSSQGVDEQFF. CDR3 coding DNA: TGCGCCAGCAGCTCACAGGGTGTTGATGAGCAGTTCTTC.

CDR3 sequence: CASSLTTRTYGYTF. Written as DNA, the CDR3 is TGTGCCAGCAGCCTGACGACACGAACCTATGGCTACACCTTC. The chain combines TRBV7-9 with TRBJ1-2; D unclear. Trimming pared 5 bases from V and 4 bases from J, leaving 14 bases between. Germline CDR1 reads SEHNR; CDR2 reads FQNEAQ (reference sequence). This CDR3 region has 14 residues.

CDR3 coding DNA: TGTGCCAGTAGCCGTTTCGCCTCGTTACAGATTGAAGCTTTCTTT. This translates into CASSRFASLQIEAFF. This chain connects TRBV19 to TRBJ1-1; no definite D call. Germline CDR1 LNHDA, CDR2 SQIVND (reference sequence). V lost 6 bases and J lost 7, with 21 bases in between. The CDR3 totals 15 residues.

V and J are TRBV2 and TRBJ2-2; 14 nucleotides match TRBD2. V trimming: 5 bases; J trimming: 3 bases; junction bases outside the gene matches: 5. This CDR3 is 17 amino acids long. The V gene's germline CDR1 is SNHLY and CDR2 FYNNEI. CDR3 in amino acids: CASSWTSGGSHTGELFF. The CDR3 DNA is TGTGCCAGCAGTTGGACTAGCGGGGGGTCCCACACCGGGGAGCTGTTTTTT.

The chain combines TRBV7-2 with TRBJ2-1; 9 nucleotides agree with TRBD2. The trim removed 4 bases at V and 5 bases at J, leaving 9 bases unmatched. CDR3 length: 16 amino acids. Germline values: CDR1 SGHTA, CDR2 FQGNSA. In DNA, the CDR3 is TGTGCCAGCAGCTCCACGTTAGCGGGGGATCACAATGAGCAGTTCTTC. Its protein product is CASSSTLAGDHNEQFF.

This chain connects TRBV15 to TRBJ1-2, with a possible D match to TRBD1 (6 bases). With 5 bases removed from V and 8 bases from J, the gap between germline ends came to 21 bases. The CDR3 is 15 residues long. CDR1 LNHNV and CDR2 YYDKDF come from the germline V gene (reference sequence). DNA for the CDR3: TGTGCCACCAGCTCTCCCGTGGACTTAGGGGGAGGCTACACCTTC. Protein: CATSSPVDLGGGYTF.

This clone was seen a handful of times. The V gene is TRBV6-1, the J gene TRBJ1-2, with 7 nucleotides matching TRBD1. Germline lookup yields CDR1 MNHNS and CDR2 SASEGT. Trimming took 7 bases from V and 11 from J; bases not matched to a gene: 19. This CDR3 contains 15 residues. CDR3 protein: CASTSLYGTDLGYTF. The CDR3 DNA is TGTGCCAGCACCTCCCTATACGGGACAGACCTTGGGTACACCTTC.

The rearrangement links TRBV5-4 to TRBJ2-7; 8 bases are a match to TRBD2. Germline values: CDR1 SGHNT, CDR2 YYREEE (reference sequence). Trimming took 4 bases from V and 0 from J; bases not matched to a gene: 3. There are 14 residues in the CDR3. CDR3 DNA sequence: TGTGCCAGCAGCGCCGGGGGGGCCTCCTACGAGCAGTACTTC. Amino acids: CASSAGGASYEQYF.

This clone was seen only once. This chain links TRBV6-6 with TRBJ1-1, with 9 nucleotides matching TRBD1. V was clipped by 6 bases and J by 4 bases; unmatched bases: 6. There are 14 residues in the CDR3. In germline, CDR1 is MNHNY, CDR2 SVGAGI (reference sequence). The CDR3 coding sequence is TGTGCCAGCAGCCGACAGGGGGTCGGCACTGAAGCTTTCTTT. It specifies CASSRQGVGTEAFF.

This clone was detected only once. The chain uses TRBV28 and TRBJ1-1; 10 bases agree with TRBD1. The CDR3 sequence is 18 residues long. V trimming: 5 bases; J trimming: 0 bases; junction bases outside the gene matches: 12. Germline CDR1 MDHEN, CDR2 SYDVKM. The DNA for the CDR3 is TGTGCCAGCAGTCCACTCCCGGGACAGGGGCCGATGAACACTGAAGCTTTCTTT. Translated: CASSPLPGQGPMNTEAFF.

The V and J genes are TRBV7-6 and TRBJ1-5, with D possibly matching TRBD1 (6 bases). This CDR3 comprises 15 residues. V lost 3 bases and J 7 bases, leaving 16 bases between the germline ends. Looked up from germline, CDR1 is SGHVS and CDR2 is FNYEAQ. The CDR3 nucleotides are TGTGCCAGCAGCTTGGGAACAGGGTCTCGGCAGCCCCAGCATTTT. This gives the protein CASSLGTGSRQPQHF.

The rearrangement joins TRBV7-8 to TRBJ1-5; TRBD1 matches 11 bases. The junction had 8 bases not matched to a gene; V was cut back by 10 bases and J by 3 bases. There are 15 residues in the CDR3. Germline CDR1 is SGHVS and CDR2 is FQNEAQ. Here the CDR3 DNA reads TGTGCCACATCAAAGGACAGGGGGCACAATCAGCCCCAGCATTTT. Translation gives CATSKDRGHNQPQHF.

The V gene is TRBV6-1, the J gene TRBJ2-7; no firm D call. Germline V gene data show CDR1 as MNHNS and CDR2 as SASEGT. V lost 8 bases and J lost 6, with 11 bases in between. The CDR3 has 11 residues. CDR3 sequence: CASRISPEQYF. In nucleotides, the CDR3 is TGTGCCAGCCGGATCTCCCCCGAGCAGTACTTC.

The V call is TRBV7-2, the J call TRBJ2-3, with a weak D call TRBD1 (5 bases). This CDR3 spans 13 amino acids. Trimming shortened V by 2 bases and J by 4 bases, and 7 bases separated the two germline ends. Germline values: CDR1 SGHTA, CDR2 FQGNSA. This CDR3 reads CASSLKGADTQYF. Written as DNA, the CDR3 is TGTGCCAGCAGCTTAAAAGGGGCAGATACGCAGTATTTT. Variable domain in full (rest from reference TRBV7-2 and TRBJ2-3): GAGVSQSPSNKVTEKGKDVELRCDPISGHTALYWYRQSLGQGLEFLIYFQGNSAPDKSGLPSDRFSAERTGGSVSTLTIQRTQQEDSAVYLCASSLKGADTQYFGPGTRLTVL.

The J gene is TRBJ1-2, the V gene TRBV6-1, with a tentative D call TRBD1 (6 bases). This CDR3 has 15 residues. V shed 4 bases and J shed 2 bases, with 14 bases lying between them. Germline V gene sequence: CDR1 MNHNS, CDR2 SASEGT. The CDR3 coding sequence is TGTGCCAGCAGTGCCGCGACAGGCGGGAACTATGGCTACACCTTC. Translation: CASSAATGGNYGYTF.

This clone came up a few times. The chain combines TRBV19 with TRBJ2-1, with a weak D call TRBD1 (5 bases). The germline V gene encodes CDR1 LNHDA and CDR2 SQIVND (reference sequence). CDR3 length: 12 residues. The V end lost 3 bases, the J end lost 10 bases, and 10 bases lay between the germline ends. This CDR3 is CASSMWGYEQFF. DNA of the CDR3: TGTGCCAGTAGTATGTGGGGCTACGAGCAGTTCTTC.